There are a few counts of the clone carrying this TCR beta chain. The antigen is unknown. Quantitative 5'-RACE was performed with molecular barcodes, and it yielded the TCR beta libraries. Each CDR3 protein is one row after TCRdb ran MiXCR on the 5' RACE reads. In the table there are 350,000 or so distinct CDR3 sequences, roughly 8% of which are singletons. The source of the sample is a study of CD8 T cells in ankylosing spondylitis. CDR1 and CDR2 from the germline V gene are MGHRA and YSYEKL. The V end was cut by 3 bases, the J end by 4 bases, with 12 bases between. CDR3 size: 14 residues. Study-wide results and caveats: Those disease-linked clones were CD8+; they were also relatively rare in peripheral blood. Matched ankylosing spondylitis synovial fluid reportedly contained a significantly enriched population of disease-linked clones. Ankylosing spondylitis blood seemed to carry a telltale TCR beta motif made of under 10 highly homologous variants.

The sequenced material came from blood, either unsorted or a sorted T cell fraction (not recorded which). The receptor comes from a male donor with ankylosing spondylitis. V is TRBV4-1 and J is TRBJ1-1, with D unclear. The DNA of the CDR3 is TGCGCCAGCAGCCACCCGGACCGAGGCACTGAAGCTTTCTTT. Amino acids: CASSHPDRGTEAFF.